This is a list of T cell receptor beta chains from one sample in a study of cytomegalovirus exposure and HLA in healthy donors. Some clones are missing from TCRdb's copy, which holds only in-frame ones; the method was immunoSEQ multiplex PCR. The sample has about 130,000 clones, 76% seen once. Sequenced sample: PBMCs. The receptors were gathered from a man over 45 in good health and CMV-seronegative. Each CDR3 is given with its conserved first and last residue. The D gene is left open where the match is weak. A row's size may be missing; if present it is once, few, many or a size class.

>-|TRBJ2-3|TRBV11-2|-
CASSLVAPSTDTQYF
TGTGCCAGCAGCTTAGTGGCACCGAGCACAGATACGCAGTATTTT
>-|TRBJ1-1|TRBV6-5|-
CASSWAANTEAFF
TGTGCCAGCAGTTGGGCCGCGAACACTGAAGCTTTCTTT
>-|TRBJ1-2|TRBV28|TRBD1
CASSTGQGYYGYTF
TGTGCCAGCAGTACGGGACAGGGCTACTATGGCTACACCTTC
>-|TRBJ2-1|TRBV7-2|TRBD2
CASSLALAGGYNEQFF
TGTGCCAGCAGCTTAGCTCTAGCGGGGGGATACAATGAGCAGTTCTTC
>-|TRBJ1-3|TRBV6-1|-
CASSEAQTMAGNTIYF
TGTGCCAGCAGTGAAGCCCAGACAATGGCTGGAAACACCATATATTTT
>-|TRBJ2-1|TRBV28|TRBD1
CASTPGGDYNEQFF
TGTGCCAGCACCCCAGGGGGTGACTACAATGAGCAGTTCTTC
>few|TRBJ1-2|TRBV6-1|-
CASSDRGGFYGYTF
TGTGCCAGCAGTGATCGTGGGGGCTTCTATGGCTACACCTTC
>-|TRBJ1-3|TRBV28|-
CASSSPRGGSGNTIYF
TGTGCCAGCAGTTCCCCCCGAGGGGGTAGTGGAAACACCATATATTTT
>-|TRBJ2-1|TRBV2|TRBD2
CASRTSGGLYNEQFF
TGTGCCAGCAGGACTAGCGGGGGACTTTACAATGAGCAGTTCTTC
>-|TRBJ2-3|TRBV18|TRBD2
CASSKREITDTQYF
TGTGCCAGCTCCAAGCGGGAAATCACAGATACGCAGTATTTT
>-|TRBJ1-2|TRBV29-1|-
CSVESGWTAADYGYTF
TGCAGCGTTGAATCGGGCTGGACAGCAGCTGACTATGGCTACACCTTC
>-|TRBJ1-2|TRBV28|TRBD1
CASRTRQGPGSGYTF
TGTGCCAGCAGGACCCGACAGGGGCCGGGTAGTGGCTACACCTTC
>-|TRBJ1-1|TRBV7-9|-
CASSLRIQGNTEAFF
TGTGCCAGCAGCTTACGTATACAGGGAAACACTGAAGCTTTCTTT
>-|TRBJ2-2|TRBV6-5|-
CASSYGYTGELFF
TGTGCCAGCAGTTACGGCTACACCGGGGAGCTGTTTTTT
>-|TRBJ2-2|TRBV28|-
CASSAAVPGELFF
TGTGCCAGCAGTGCGGCCGTCCCCGGGGAGCTGTTTTTT
>once|TRBJ1-2|TRBV7-9|-
CASSLPGLSSGYTF
TGTGCCAGCAGCTTACCGGGACTAAGTTCCGGCTACACCTTC
>-|TRBJ1-5|TRBV5-8|-
CASSPGENNQPQHF
TGTGCCAGCAGCCCCGGGGAAAACAATCAGCCCCAGCATTTT